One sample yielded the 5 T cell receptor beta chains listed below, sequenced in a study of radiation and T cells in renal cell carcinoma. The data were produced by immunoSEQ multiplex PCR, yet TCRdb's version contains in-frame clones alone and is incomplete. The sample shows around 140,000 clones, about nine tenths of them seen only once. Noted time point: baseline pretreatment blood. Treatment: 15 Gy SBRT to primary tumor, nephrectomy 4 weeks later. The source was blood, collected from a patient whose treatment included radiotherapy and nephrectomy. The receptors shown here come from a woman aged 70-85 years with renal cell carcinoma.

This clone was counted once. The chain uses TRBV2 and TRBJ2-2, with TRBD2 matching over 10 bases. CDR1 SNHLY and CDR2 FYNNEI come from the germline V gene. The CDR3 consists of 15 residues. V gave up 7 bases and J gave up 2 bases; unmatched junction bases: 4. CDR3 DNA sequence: TGTGCCAGCAAGCTAGCGGGGGTCAACACCGGGGAGCTGTTTTTT. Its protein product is CASKLAGVNTGELFF.

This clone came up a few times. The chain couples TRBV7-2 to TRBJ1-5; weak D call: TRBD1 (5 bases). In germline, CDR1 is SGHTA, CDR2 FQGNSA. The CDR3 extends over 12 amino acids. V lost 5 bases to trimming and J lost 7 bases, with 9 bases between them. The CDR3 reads CASSQGVQPQHF. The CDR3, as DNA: TGTGCCAGCAGCCAAGGGGTCCAGCCCCAGCATTTT.

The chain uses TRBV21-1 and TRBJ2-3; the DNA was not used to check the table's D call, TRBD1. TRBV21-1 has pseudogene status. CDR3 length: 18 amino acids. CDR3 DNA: TGTGCCAGCAGCCCCGAGGGGGACAGGGAGAGGAGCACAGATACGCAGTATTTT. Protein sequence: CASSPEGDRERSTDTQYF.

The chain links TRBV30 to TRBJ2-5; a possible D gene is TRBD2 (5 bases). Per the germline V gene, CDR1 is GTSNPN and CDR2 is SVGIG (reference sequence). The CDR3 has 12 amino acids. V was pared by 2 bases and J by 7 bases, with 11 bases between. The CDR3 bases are TGTGCCTGGAGTCAACCCGCGGGGACCCAGTACTTC. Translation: CAWSQPAGTQYF. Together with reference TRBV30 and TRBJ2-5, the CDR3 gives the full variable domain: SQTIHQWPATLVQPVGSPLSLECTVEGTSNPNLYWYRQAAGRGLQLLFYSVGIGQISSEVPQNLSASRPQDRQFILSSKKLLLSDSGFYLCAWSQPAGTQYFGPGTRLLVL.

CDR3 bases: TGTGCCAGCAGTTTGGGGACAGGGGGTTCCTACGAGCAGTACTTC. It specifies CASSLGTGGSYEQYF. The rearrangement uses TRBV27 and TRBJ2-7; 11 nucleotides line up with TRBD1. The junction had 2 bases not matched to a gene; V was cut back by 3 bases and J by 1 base. This CDR3 spans 15 amino acids. CDR1 is MNHEY, CDR2 SMNVEV, per germline (reference sequence).